This TCR beta chain was identified during a study of metastatic and nonmetastatic thyroid tumors. TCRdb ran MiXCR on the PCR reads. The sample yields around 17,000 clones, around 31% seen once. This CDR3 is built from 14 residues. Deletions cut 3 bases from V and 1 base from J, with 9 bases between. This clone appeared many times. Nobody among the patients had been given any treatment before thyroid surgery. The clonotype comes from a male donor with papillary thyroid cancer or a benign thyroid nodule (not recorded which). Some clones in this sample may be carry-over from other donors' samples. V and J are TRBV12-3 or TRBV12-4 and TRBJ1-1; D might be TRBD1 (5 bases). The sequenced sample was tumor tissue. CDR3 sequence: CASSFVGTNTEAFF. The CDR3 nucleotides read TGTGCCAGCAGTTTCGTGGGGACGAACACTGAAGCTTTCTTT.